This TCR beta chain comes out of a study of cytomegalovirus exposure and HLA in healthy donors. Points from the study as a whole: Around 160 TCR beta chains were listed as cytomegalovirus-associated. TRBV6-2, TRBV6-3 and some other V segments were unresolvable in 87-base-pair reads.

Looked up from germline, CDR1 is MGHRA and CDR2 is YSYEKL. V dropped 6 bases and J dropped 5; count of bases not matched to a gene: 3. The CDR3 is 13 amino acids. Details on this clone: Its antigen is not known.

With 60 Vbeta and 13 Jbeta primers, the PCR was carried out. Original processing notes: In a later analysis, 10 million to 11 million of tens of millions of unique beta chains occurred in at least two donors. Some clones are missing from TCRdb's copy, which holds only in-frame ones; the method was immunoSEQ multiplex PCR. For V, J and clone size, that table is used; D and trimming come from the DNA. The sample consists of a few hundred thousand clones, roughly 80% of them appearing once. The chain recombines TRBV4-1 with TRBJ2-1, with 8 nucleotides matching TRBD2. Sequences were obtained from PBMCs. This clonotype originated in a girl aged 2 to 10 in good health and CMV-seronegative. CDR3 DNA sequence: TGCGCCAGCAGTAGCGGGGCCGACAATGAGCAGTTCTTC. As protein: CASSSGADNEQFF.